Each of the 9 T cell receptor beta chains below was sequenced from the same sample in a study of cytomegalovirus exposure and HLA in healthy donors. PCR employed 60 Vbeta and 13 Jbeta primers. This table comes from immunoSEQ multiplex PCR, and its TCRdb copy is limited to in-frame clones, with some not included. The top ten clones hold around 4.1% of a sample with around 140,000 clones, over 70% of them seen once. Sequencing was carried out using PBMCs. The receptors stem from a man between 35 and 55 years old in good health and CMV-seronegative.

V gene TRBV2 combines with J gene TRBJ2-5; possibly TRBD2 for D (5 bases). The DNA end is a closer match to TRBJ2-7, so the J assignment may be wrong. CDR1 and CDR2 (germline): SNHLY, FYNNEI. CDR3 length equals 13 residues. CDR3 nucleotide sequence: TGTGCCAGCAGTGGGGGAGCCTCCTACGAGCAGTACTTC. Amino acids: CASSGGASYEQYF.

The chain carries TRBV7-2 and TRBJ2-5; D is uncertain. The V and J ends lost 5 bases and 2 bases respectively, with 9 bases between them. Per germline, CDR1 SGHTA and CDR2 FQGNSA. CDR3 length: 13 residues. The CDR3 bases are TGTGCCAGCAGCCCGGAGTTACAAGAGACCCAGTACTTC. Encoded protein: CASSPELQETQYF.

V and J are TRBV14 and TRBJ1-2; D is unresolved. The CDR3 has 13 residues. V lost 2 bases and J lost 6, with 10 bases in between. Germline CDR1 and CDR2: SGHDN and FVKESK. Here the CDR3 reads CASSQKYQDGYTF. As DNA, the CDR3 is TGTGCCAGCAGCCAAAAGTACCAGGATGGCTACACCTTC.

This rearrangement joins TRBV7-2 to TRBJ1-6; D gene ambiguous. The CDR3 is made up of 15 amino acids. CDR1 SGHTA and CDR2 FQGNSA come from the germline V gene. The V end was cut by 5 bases, the J end by 2 bases, with 10 bases between. CDR3 in amino acids: CASSVTVAYNSPLHF. CDR3 DNA sequence: TGTGCCAGCAGCGTTACAGTAGCCTATAATTCACCCCTCCACTTT.

J is TRBJ2-5 and V is TRBV7-9; 9 bases are a match to TRBD1. The J segment lost 1 base and the V segment lost 6 bases, leaving 6 bases of the junction unmatched. CDR3 length: 15 amino acids. CDR1 is SEHNR and CDR2 is FQNEAQ in the germline V gene (reference sequence). CDR3 residues: CASSPPDRGQETQYF. DNA for the CDR3: TGTGCCAGCAGTCCACCGGACAGGGGCCAAGAGACCCAGTACTTC. Drawing the rest from reference TRBV7-9 and TRBJ2-5, the complete variable domain is DTGVSQNPRHKITKRGQNVTFRCDPISEHNRLYWYRQTLGQGPEFLTYFQNEAQLEKSRLLSDRFSAERPKGSFSTLEIQRTEQGDSAMYLCASSPPDRGQETQYFGPGTRLLVL.

The J gene is TRBJ2-5, the V gene TRBV5-1, with 7 positions matching TRBD1. V shed 5 bases and J 5 bases; nucleotides not matched to a gene: 6. CDR3 length: 13 residues. In germline, CDR1 is SGHRS, CDR2 YFSETQ. The CDR3 DNA follows: TGCGCCAGCAGGACAGGGTTTGGGGAGACCCAGTACTTC. It codes for CASRTGFGETQYF.

This sequence joins TRBV18 and TRBJ2-7; TRBD1 matches 9 bases. J was trimmed by 2 bases and V by 3 bases; bases with no gene match: 5. Germline CDR1 reads KGHSH; CDR2 reads LQKENI. The CDR3 has 15 residues. DNA of the CDR3: TGTGCCAGCTCACCCGGGGGACAGGGACCCTACGAGCAGTACTTC. Its protein product is CASSPGGQGPYEQYF.

The chain has TRBV2 and TRBJ1-6; D gene ambiguous. V gave up 5 bases and J gave up 5 bases, with 13 bases separating them. The CDR3 spans 15 residues. Germline V lookup: CDR1 SNHLY, CDR2 FYNNEI. CDR3 amino acids: CASSPGEVNNSPLHF. For the CDR3, the DNA is TGTGCCAGCAGTCCCGGGGAGGTCAATAATTCACCCCTCCACTTT.

The chain carries TRBV2 and TRBJ1-2, with D possibly being TRBD1 (6 bases). The germline V gene encodes CDR1 SNHLY and CDR2 FYNNEI. V lost 6 bases to trimming and J lost 0 bases, with 17 bases between them. The CDR3 has 16 residues. CDR3 loop: CASRWGRGVANYGYTF. As DNA, the CDR3 is TGTGCCAGCAGGTGGGGCAGGGGAGTGGCTAACTATGGCTACACCTTC.